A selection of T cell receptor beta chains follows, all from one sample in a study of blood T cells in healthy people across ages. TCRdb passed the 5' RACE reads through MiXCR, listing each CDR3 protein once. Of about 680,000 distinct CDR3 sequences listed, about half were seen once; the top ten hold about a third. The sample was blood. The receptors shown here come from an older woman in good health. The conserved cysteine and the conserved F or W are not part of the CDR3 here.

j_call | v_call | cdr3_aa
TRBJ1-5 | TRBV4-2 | ASSVRQGYSNQPQH
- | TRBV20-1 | SAKRQGSYEQY
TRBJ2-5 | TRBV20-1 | SATNPGTGGETQY
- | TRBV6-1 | ASRGQSRETQY
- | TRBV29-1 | SVEVQDYEQY
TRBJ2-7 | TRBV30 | AWRAGLAGFSYEQY
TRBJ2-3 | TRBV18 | ASSPMTGNPATDTQY
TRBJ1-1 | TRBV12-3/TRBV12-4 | ASSFPPQVTEAF
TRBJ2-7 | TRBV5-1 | ASSPSGGLGEQY
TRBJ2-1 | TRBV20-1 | SARTNVGGGDNEQF
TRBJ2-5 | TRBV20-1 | SARLSGPTRNEQY
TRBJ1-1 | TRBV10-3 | AILADRMNTEAF
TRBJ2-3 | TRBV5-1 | ASSLGRGRGDTQY
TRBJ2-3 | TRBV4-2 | ASSRVAGGPTDTQY
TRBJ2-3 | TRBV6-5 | ASRQSLSTDTQY
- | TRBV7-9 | ASSPWGQSSYNEQY
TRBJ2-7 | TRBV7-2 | ASTSGASPSYEQY
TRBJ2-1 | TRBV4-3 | ASSRLAGDGIGEQF
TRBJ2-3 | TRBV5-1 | ASSKVDRGTDTQY
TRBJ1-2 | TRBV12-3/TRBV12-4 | ASSVTRGANGYT
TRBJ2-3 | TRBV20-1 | SARENSGTDTQY
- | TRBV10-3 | AISESGGLYNEQY
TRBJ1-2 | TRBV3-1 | ASSQEWTQLYT
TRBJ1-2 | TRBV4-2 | ASSQDTGSYYGYT
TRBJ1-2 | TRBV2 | ASSEVPGGGYT
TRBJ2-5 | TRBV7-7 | ASSPRETSRETQY
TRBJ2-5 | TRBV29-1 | SVGVPTSGKETQY
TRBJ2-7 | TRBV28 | ASSLVGSGSYEQY
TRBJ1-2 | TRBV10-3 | AISRNGGQNSGYT
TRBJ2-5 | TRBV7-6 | ASSLGRLAVQETQY
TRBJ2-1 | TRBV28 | ASSRSSTANEQF
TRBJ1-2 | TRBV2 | ASTSQGNGYT
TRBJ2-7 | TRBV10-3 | AISPRGMYEQY
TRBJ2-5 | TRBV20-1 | SAVRTNGGFQETQY
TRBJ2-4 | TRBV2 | ASIGQSRAKNIQY
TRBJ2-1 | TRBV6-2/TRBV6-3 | ASRNRVWNEQF
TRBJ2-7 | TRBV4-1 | ASSQAQGIAYEQY
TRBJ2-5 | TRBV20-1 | SARKTQDRQETQY
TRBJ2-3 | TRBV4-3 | ASSQGLGRTDTQY
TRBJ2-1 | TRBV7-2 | ASSSRTGAYNEQF
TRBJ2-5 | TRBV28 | ASMIPQETQY
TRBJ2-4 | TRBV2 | ASAQDNLAGVIQY
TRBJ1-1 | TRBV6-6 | ASSRGDRRIMNTEAF
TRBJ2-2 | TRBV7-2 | ASSLGSAGELF
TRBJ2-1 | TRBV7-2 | ASSSNLGANEQF
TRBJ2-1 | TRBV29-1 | SATGLAGGPAYNEQF
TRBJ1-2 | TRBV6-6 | ASSWPGGDGYT
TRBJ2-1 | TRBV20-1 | SARGQGANEQF
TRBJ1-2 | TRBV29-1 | SATGVGPSGYGYT
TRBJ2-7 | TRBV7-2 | ASSCQTSGSHEQY
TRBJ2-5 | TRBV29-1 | GATTGVRETQY
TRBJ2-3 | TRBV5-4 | ASRDLQGLTDTQY
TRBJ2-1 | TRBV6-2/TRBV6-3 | ASSYLYSGQAQNIFYNEQF
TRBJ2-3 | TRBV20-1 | SASWSSSTDTQY
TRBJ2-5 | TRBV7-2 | ASSPRGTQY